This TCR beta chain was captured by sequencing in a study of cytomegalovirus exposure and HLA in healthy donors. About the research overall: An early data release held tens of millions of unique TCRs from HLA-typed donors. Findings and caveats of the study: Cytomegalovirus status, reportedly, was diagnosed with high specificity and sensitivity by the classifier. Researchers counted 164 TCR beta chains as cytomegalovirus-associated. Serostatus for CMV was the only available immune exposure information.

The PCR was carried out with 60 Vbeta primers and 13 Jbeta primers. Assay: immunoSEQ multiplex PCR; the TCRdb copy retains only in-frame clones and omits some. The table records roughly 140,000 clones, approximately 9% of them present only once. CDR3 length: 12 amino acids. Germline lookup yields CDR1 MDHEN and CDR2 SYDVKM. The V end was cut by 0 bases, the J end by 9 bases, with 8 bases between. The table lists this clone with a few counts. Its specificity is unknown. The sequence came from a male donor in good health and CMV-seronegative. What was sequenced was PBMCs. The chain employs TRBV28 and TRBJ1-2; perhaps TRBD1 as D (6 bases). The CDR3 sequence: CASSLWDRRYTF. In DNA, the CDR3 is TGTGCCAGCAGTTTATGGGACAGACGCTACACCTTC.